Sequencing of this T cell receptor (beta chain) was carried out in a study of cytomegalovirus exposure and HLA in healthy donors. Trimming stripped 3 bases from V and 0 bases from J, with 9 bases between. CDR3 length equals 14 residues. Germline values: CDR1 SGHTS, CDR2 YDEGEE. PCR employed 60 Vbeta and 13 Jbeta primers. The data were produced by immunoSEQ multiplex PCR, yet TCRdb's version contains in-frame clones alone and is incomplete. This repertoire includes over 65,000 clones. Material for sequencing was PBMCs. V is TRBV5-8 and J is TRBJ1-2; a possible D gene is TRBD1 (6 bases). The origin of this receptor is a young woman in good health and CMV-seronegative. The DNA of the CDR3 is TGTGCCAGCAGCTGGGGGACAACTAACTATGGCTACACCTTC. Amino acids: CASSWGTTNYGYTF.